This T cell receptor (beta chain) originates from a study of T cell responses to AZD1222 COVID-19 vaccine (dated by TCRdb to the early 2020s). A note on the overall study: A total of around 240 trial participants underwent TCR sequencing, of whom some 210 received two doses of AZD1222 and 26 received two doses of the MenACWY control vaccine. Trial participants were enrolled by age into subgroups of 18-55, 56-69 and 70-plus years, and around 150, 29 and 61 TCR-sequenced participants, respectively, were included in these subgroups. Summary of the overall study and its limitations: Nearly half of unique spike-specific TCRs reportedly recognized epitopes outside regions mutated in the B.1.351 and B.1.1.7 variants. After two AZD1222 doses, both the breadth and the depth of spike-specific TCRs were significantly higher than at day 0 and than in MenACWY recipients. CD4 TCRs associated with the vaccine covered the entire spike protein, and the dominant responses were in regions 160-218 and 743-854. Conclusions about previously exposed vaccinees were limited because only five to seven AZD1222 recipients were SARS-CoV-2 seropositive at baseline. Because no day 14 peak-response samples were available, the repertoires could be characterized only after the peak T cell response. Participants were mostly white British, with more females than males. The authors suggested clonal diversity may have been underestimated. The 56-69-year group was small, and its depth increase did not reach significance, likely because of low power.

The CDR3 regions of human TCRbeta chains were analyzed by immunosequencing. The study's own analysis went as follows. Repertoire TCRs were checked for matches against a reference library of SARS-CoV-2-specific TCRs that had been generated using the MIRA antigen-specificity platform. Breadth meant the fraction of unique TCRs that were SARS-CoV-2-associated, whereas depth meant the fraction of total T cells that were SARS-CoV-2-associated. Using the MIRA data, every spike-specific TCR was mapped to the spike region that the TCR reacted to and assigned to either a CD4 or a CD8 class. Log10-transformed breadth and depth values were compared by one-way ANOVA with Sidak's multiple comparisons tests. TCRdb took over this immuneACCESS table, retaining in-frame rearrangements with V and J assigned. Such tables are incomplete; in checked studies, under half of the missing clones stem from an unresolved V gene, and the remainder is unexplained. V, J and clone size are those of that table, while D and trimming were read from the DNA. The sample includes approximately 150,000 clones, with about 86% observed a single time. The ten largest clones capture around 5% of the sample.

CDR1 and CDR2, looked up from the germline V gene, are KGHDR and SFDVKD. Trimming costs V 1 base and J 4 bases, and their ends lie 12 bases apart. Taken from cysteine to phenylalanine, the CDR3 has 16 residues. The only DNA kept is the CDR3, 48 bases in frame from the first base. The table lists this clone with a count of one. Its antigen target is currently unknown. No much larger clone exists at a distance of one base, and base qualities are not known. The meaning of the sample's time point label: about 28 days (+/-7) after the second vaccine dose. Because spike-specific TCR depth and breadth did not differ between the two schedules, AZD1222 recipients who got a second dose at roughly 4 weeks were pooled with those who got a second dose at roughly 12 weeks. Vaccinee samples were obtained from the UK trials COV001 and COV002, which included a single-blind randomized controlled phase 2/3 trial of AZD1222 (ChAdOx1 nCoV-19) in healthy adults. For TCRbeta chain sequencing, PBMC samples from trial participants were taken at day 0 and at day 28 after the second dose.

This sample comprised peripheral blood, obtained 28 days after the second AZD1222 dose. The chain couples TRBV24-1 to TRBJ2-2; the D gene is perhaps TRBD1, from 7 matching bases. The source of this sequence is an adult who received the AZD1222 COVID-19 vaccine. The CDR3 protein is CATSDFRGVGTGELFF. The nucleotide sequence reads as follows: TGTGCCACCAGTGATTTCAGGGGGGTAGGCACCGGGGAGCTGTTTTTT.